This T cell receptor (beta chain) was identified during a study of blood T cells in healthy people across ages. Study details: Template switching picked up about one barcoded beta molecule for each two T cells. Overall study results and limits: A strong correlation was seen between TCR beta diversity and naive T cell percentage.

With a J-beta primer mix and a sample-barcoded 5' primer, a second PCR ran roughly 6 to 11 cycles. Each cDNA molecule, via a template-switch adaptor with 12 random nucleotides, was tagged. TCRdb independently ran MiXCR on the 5' RACE reads; one entry per CDR3 protein. Among 600,000 or so distinct CDR3 sequences listed, about 28% were seen once. PBMCs were isolated at a quantity of at least 7 million per sample. This clonotype occurred many times. Its antigen is unknown. The TCR sequence derives from a woman older than 75 in good health. The sequenced sample was blood.

The CDR3 DNA reads as TGCAGTGCTAGACTAGTCGCAGATACGCAGTATTTT. Protein product: CSARLVADTQYF. The chain couples TRBV20-1 to TRBJ2-3; no definite D call. The CDR3 contains 12 residues. Germline V gene sequence: CDR1 DFQATT, CDR2 SNEGSKA (reference sequence). V gave up 2 bases and J gave up 4 bases, with 7 bases separating them.